These 15 T cell receptor beta chains came from one sample sequenced in a study of vaccination and CD4 T cells after COVID-19. Treatment denoted: roughly 10-day PBMC culture with coronavirus spike peptide pools or control peptides (ViraFEST assay). Their cognate antigens are unknown. Sequencing of cultured CD4+ T cell DNA used the Oncomine TCR Beta short-read assay. One entry per CDR3 protein, called by TCRdb with MiXCR from the PCR reads. The sample includes approximately 13,000 distinct CDR3 sequences, 50% to 55% of them seen just once. The sequenced sample consisted of CD4+ T cells from blood, cultured in vitro. The origin of the receptors is a human donor who had recovered from COVID-19.

The chain employs TRBV14 and TRBJ2-3; unclear D gene. V dropped 4 bases and J dropped 2 bases, with 16 bases sitting between them. The length of the CDR3 is 16 residues. The germline V gene has CDR1 SGHDN and CDR2 FVKESK. The CDR3 loop reads CASSLKWHSYTDTQYF. In nucleotides, the CDR3 is TGTGCCAGCAGCCTAAAATGGCACAGCTACACAGATACGCAGTATTTT. Filled out from reference TRBV14 and TRBJ2-3, the complete variable domain reads EAGVTQFPSHSVIEKGQTVTLRCDPISGHDNLYWYRRVMGKEIKFLLHFVKESKQDESGMPNNRFLAERTGGTYSTLKVQPAELEDSGVYFCASSLKWHSYTDTQYFGPGTRLTVL.

The chain uses TRBV20-1 and TRBJ1-5, with unresolved D. CDR1 and CDR2 from the germline V gene are DFQATT and SNEGSKA (reference sequence). There are 14 residues in the CDR3. Trimming removed 7 bases at V and 0 bases at J, with 13 bases between. CDR3 coding DNA: TGCAGTGGGCATCGACGGAATAGCAATCAGCCCCAGCATTTT. It encodes CSGHRRNSNQPQHF.

This chain joins TRBV2 and TRBJ2-1; 8 bases agree with TRBD1. The CDR3 spans 17 residues. Germline V gene data show CDR1 as SNHLY and CDR2 as FYNNEI. The J segment lost 1 base and the V segment lost 1 base, leaving 6 bases of the junction unmatched. As DNA, the CDR3 is TGTGCCAGCAGTGAAGGAGACAGGGGCTTTTCCTACAATGAGCAGTTCTTC. This gives the protein CASSEGDRGFSYNEQFF.

The chain joins TRBV2 to TRBJ1-2; 8 bases match TRBD1. Germline V lookup: CDR1 SNHLY, CDR2 FYNNEI. The CDR3 length is 15 residues. V trimming: 5 bases; J trimming: 2 bases; junction bases outside the gene matches: 7. The CDR3 DNA reads TGTGCCAGCAGTATGGAAGGGGACAGGAACTATGGCTACACCTTC. This encodes CASSMEGDRNYGYTF.

The J gene is TRBJ1-1, the V gene TRBV12-3 or TRBV12-4; D unresolved. The V end was cut by 6 bases, the J end by 4 bases, with 9 bases between. This CDR3 is 12 amino acids long. The CDR3 sequence: CASSTWSTEAFF. The CDR3 DNA is TGTGCCAGCAGCACATGGAGCACTGAAGCTTTCTTT.

This clonotype was seen a handful of times. This chain uses TRBV21-1 with TRBJ1-3. TRBV21-1 is listed as a pseudogene. This CDR3 is 19 amino acids long. The chain's CDR3 is CASSKALEGSQNSGNTIYF. CDR3 in DNA: TGTGCCAGCAGCAAAGCGCTGGAGGGCAGTCAGAACTCTGGAAACACCATATATTTT.

The V call is TRBV19, the J call TRBJ1-5; D ambiguous. Trimming left V 4 bases short and J 3 bases short, with 10 bases between. The CDR3 sequence is 14 residues long. Germline loops: CDR1 LNHDA, CDR2 SQIVND (reference sequence). CDR3 sequence: CASSTGGLNQPQHF. CDR3 DNA sequence: TGTGCCAGTAGTACGGGAGGGCTCAATCAGCCCCAGCATTTT.

By sample fraction, this clonotype is large. The rearrangement links TRBV28 to TRBJ1-2; 10 bases are shared with TRBD1. Germline CDR1 reads MDHEN; CDR2 reads SYDVKM. The CDR3 consists of 14 residues. With 5 bases clipped from V and 4 bases from J, the junction kept 4 bases outside the gene matches. The CDR3 spells CASSVGTGAYGYTF. Here the CDR3 DNA reads TGTGCCAGCAGTGTTGGGACAGGGGCCTATGGCTACACCTTC.

The chain recombines TRBV20-1 with TRBJ2-4; possibly TRBD2 for D (6 bases). The CDR3 is 13 residues long. Germline V gene lookup returns CDR1 DFQATT and CDR2 SNEGSKA (reference sequence). Trimming removed 5 bases at V and 5 bases at J, with 13 bases between. CDR3 sequence reads: CSAPAGLQNIQYF. In DNA form, the CDR3 reads TGCAGTGCTCCGGCCGGACTACAAAACATTCAGTACTTC.

There are a few counts of this clonotype. V and J are TRBV6-1 and TRBJ2-3; TRBD2 matches 10 bases. This CDR3 is 13 amino acids long. V gave up 10 bases and J gave up 1 base; unmatched junction bases: 2. Looked up from germline, CDR1 is MNHNS and CDR2 is SASEGT. The CDR3 sequence is CAILAGGTDTQYF. Here the CDR3 DNA reads TGTGCCATCCTAGCGGGGGGCACAGATACGCAGTATTTT.

The chain carries TRBV5-1 and TRBJ2-5; TRBD2 matches at 8 bases. CDR1 is SGHRS, CDR2 YFSETQ, per germline. The CDR3 sequence is 15 residues long. The trim removed 0 bases at V and 6 bases at J, leaving 7 bases unmatched. The CDR3 spells CASSLATSGGKTQYF. CDR3 nucleotide sequence: TGCGCCAGCAGCTTGGCCACAAGCGGGGGTAAGACCCAGTACTTC.

The chain recombines TRBV6-1 with TRBJ1-2; 12 bases fit TRBD1. The CDR3 contains 18 residues. V dropped 0 bases and J dropped 4; count of bases not matched to a gene: 9. CDR1 and CDR2 from the germline V gene are MNHNS and SASEGT. As DNA, the CDR3 is TGTGCCAGCAGTGAAGCGCTGGGACAGGGGGCCCAGATCTATGGCTACACCTTC. Protein: CASSEALGQGAQIYGYTF.

This clonotype showed up just a few times. V gene TRBV11-3 combines with J gene TRBJ1-1; D is undetermined. Germline lookup yields CDR1 SGHNT and CDR2 YENEEA. V was clipped by 0 bases and J by 11 bases, with 10 bases between them. This CDR3 is built from 12 residues. CDR3 sequence: CASSLDRLEAFF. For the CDR3, the DNA is TGTGCCAGCAGCTTAGACAGGCTGGAGGCTTTCTTT.

The V gene is TRBV6-2 or TRBV6-3, the J gene TRBJ2-5, with D unclear. The length of the CDR3 is 13 residues. CDR1 is MNHEY and CDR2 is SVGEGT in the germline V gene. Trimming took 4 bases from V and 5 from J, leaving 11 bases between them. The CDR3: CASSFPGRETQYF. DNA of the CDR3: TGTGCCAGCAGTTTCCCAGGCAGGGAGACCCAGTACTTC.

This clonotype was detected only once. The rearrangement joins TRBV5-1 to TRBJ2-1, with D possibly called TRBD1 or TRBD2 (5 bases each). Germline V gene sequence: CDR1 SGHRS, CDR2 YFSETQ. V shed 2 bases and J shed 6 bases, with 18 bases lying between them. CDR3 length: 16 amino acids. CDR3 amino acids: CASSFGDGATGNEQFF. The CDR3 nucleotides are TGCGCCAGCAGCTTTGGGGACGGCGCGACGGGCAATGAGCAGTTCTTC.